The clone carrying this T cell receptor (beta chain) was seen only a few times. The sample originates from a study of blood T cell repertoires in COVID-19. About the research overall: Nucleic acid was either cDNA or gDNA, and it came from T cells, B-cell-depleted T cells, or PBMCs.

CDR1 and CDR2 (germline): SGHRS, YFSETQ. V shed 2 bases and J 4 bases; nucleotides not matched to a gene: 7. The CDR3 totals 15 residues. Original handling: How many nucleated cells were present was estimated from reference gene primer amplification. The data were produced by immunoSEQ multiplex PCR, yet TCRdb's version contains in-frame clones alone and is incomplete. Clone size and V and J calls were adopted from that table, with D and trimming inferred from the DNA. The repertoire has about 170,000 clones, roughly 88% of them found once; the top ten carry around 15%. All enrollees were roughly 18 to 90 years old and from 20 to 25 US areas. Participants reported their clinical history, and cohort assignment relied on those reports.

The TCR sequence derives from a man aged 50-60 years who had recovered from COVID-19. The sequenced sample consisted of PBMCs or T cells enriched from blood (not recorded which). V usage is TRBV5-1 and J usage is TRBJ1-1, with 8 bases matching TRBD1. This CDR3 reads CASSLRRGPGTEAFF. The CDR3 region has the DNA TGCGCCAGCAGCTTACGCAGGGGGCCGGGCACTGAAGCTTTCTTT.